The sequence of this T cell receptor (beta chain) was determined in a study of blood T cell repertoires in COVID-19 (dated by TCRdb to 2020 to 2021). Turning to the overall study: Samples from collaborators originated in the United States, Italy and Spain and spanned both the acute and convalescent phases of COVID-19. Deeply sampled blood TCRbeta repertoires from subjects exposed to, actively infected with, or recovered from COVID-19 were included in the dataset. Nearly every sample came with metadata listing a de-identified subject ID, COVID-19 status, age in years and sex. The material from the prospective study consisted of cDNA or gDNA derived from T cells, B-cell-depleted T cells, or PBMCs. The repertoires were released in a freely available public database intended as a resource for research on the immune response to SARS-CoV-2. Where HLA class I and class II types were available, the types were taken from metadata supplied by the sample provider, not from assay-based typing. Samples came from the ongoing ImmuneRACE study (first 160 participants) plus 1,254 subjects from 6 global collaborators.

Each collaborating institution followed its own protocols to collect whole blood in K2EDTA tubes. For TCRbeta analysis, collaborators shipped samples as frozen whole blood, isolated PBMCs, or DNA extracted from either of those sample types. The immunoSEQ Assay, a bias-controlled multiplex PCR, was used to amplify TCRbeta CDR3 regions from genomic DNA. In the authors' own workflow: The number of nucleated cells in each sample was estimated from the amplification of reference gene primers within the assay. Sequence reads were collapsed and filtered to measure the absolute abundance of every unique TCRbeta CDR3 rearrangement. For each sample, productive Simpson clonality was calculated as the square root of Simpson's diversity index across productive rearrangements. The clones in this table, taken by TCRdb from immuneACCESS, are in-frame only. Not every clone is retained; where verified, under half of the shortfall comes from an unresolved V gene, and the cause of the rest is unknown. V and J calls plus clone size are reproduced from that table; the DNA served to infer D and trimming. Within this sample are about 200,000 clones, with 82% of them counted one time only. The ten biggest clones cover about 6.9% of the sample.

Study-level results and caveats: The amount of clinical and demographic metadata varied by source and participant and was provided uncurated.

For this clone: The clone's antigen remains unknown. No base quality information exists; no much larger clone differs at one position.

This TCR was sampled from a human donor with acute or convalescent COVID-19. The donor label of this sample is uncertain. The sample consisted of peripheral blood.

The DNA reads TGTGCCAGCCGACAGGGGGCATTAGGGCAGTACTTC. Its coded protein is CASRQGALGQYF. The V gene is TRBV25-1 and the J gene is TRBJ2-7; 10 central bases correspond to TRBD1. The CDR3 runs 12 residues from the cysteine to the phenylalanine. CDR3 DNA is the only sequence kept; it has 36 bases, read in frame from the first base. According to the germline V gene, CDR1 reads MGHDK and CDR2 reads SYGVNS. Relative to germline, V is missing 8 bases and J is missing 9 bases, with 7 bases of the junction outside any gene match.